This TCR beta chain was recorded in a study of blood T cell repertoires in COVID-19. Study in general: Acute and convalescent COVID-19 specimens originated in the United States, Italy and Spain.

The ends lost 6 bases at V and 1 base at J; junction bases unmatched: 7. Germline CDR1 reads SNHLY; CDR2 reads FYNNEI. The CDR3 covers 15 residues. Under the authors' procedure: Cell counts per sample came from amplifying reference gene primers. Method: immunoSEQ multiplex PCR; TCRdb's copy keeps in-frame clones and lacks some. The DNA gave D and trimming, while V, J and clone size come from that table. This sample has a few hundred thousand clones, with around 90% found just once. The sequenced sample was peripheral blood. The chain employs TRBV2 and TRBJ2-7, with TRBD1 matching over 9 bases. The source is a man younger than 35 with active or convalescent COVID-19. CDR3 in amino acids: CASSAQTGGSYEQYF. DNA of the CDR3: TGTGCCAGCAGCGCCCAGACAGGGGGGTCCTACGAGCAGTACTTC.